A single sample is the source of the 8 T cell receptor beta chains below, sequenced in a study of technical replicates of blood from several donors. Profiling relied on immunoSEQ multiplex PCR, and the TCRdb table lists in-frame clones only, not all of them. The data show tens of thousands of clones, approximately 91% seen once. The specimen sequenced was PBMCs. The receptors originated from a human donor in good health. Some clones in this sample may be carry-over from other donors' samples.

CDR3 sequence reads: CSVRQGNTYGYTF. In nucleotides, the CDR3 is TGCAGCGTCCGACAGGGGAACACATATGGCTACACCTTC. The V call is TRBV29-1, the J call TRBJ1-2; the match to TRBD1 covers 8 bases. The CDR3 totals 13 residues. V was pared by 6 bases and J by 5 bases, with 8 bases of the junction left unmatched. Germline lookup yields CDR1 SQVTM and CDR2 ANQGSEA.

This clone was picked up one time. V is TRBV5-8 and J is TRBJ2-3, with TRBD2 identical over 13 bases. CDR3 size: 17 residues. From germline, CDR1 is SGHTS and CDR2 YDEGEE. With V trimmed by 4 bases and J by 3 bases, 8 bases remained unmatched. CDR3 DNA sequence: TGTGCCAGCAGCCATGCCGGGACTAGCGGGGCGACAGATACGCAGTATTTT. This encodes CASSHAGTSGATDTQYF.

The chain is built from TRBV5-1 and TRBJ2-5; TRBD1 might be the D (5 bases). The V gene's germline CDR1 is SGHRS and CDR2 YFSETQ. The length of the CDR3 is 14 residues. V was pared by 4 bases and J by 5 bases, with 15 bases between. In DNA form, the CDR3 reads TGCGCCAGCAGCCCTGGGGCGGCGCCGGAGACCCAGTACTTC. This sequence encodes CASSPGAAPETQYF.

About this clone: Germline and junction disagree at one end, which may indicate a read error. This chain joins TRBV11-1 and TRBJ2-7; no definite D call. This CDR3 spans 11 amino acids. Germline-derived CDR1 and CDR2 are SGHAT and FQDESV (reference sequence). The CDR3: CASSRERNRSF. Written as DNA, the CDR3 is TGTGCCAGCAGCCGCGAACGGAACAGAAGCTTC.

A few counts support this clone. The same CDR3 can be traced to other DNA sequences in this sample. The chain recombines TRBV30 with TRBJ1-1, with TRBD1 matching over 10 bases. The germline V gene encodes CDR1 GTSNPN and CDR2 SVGIG (reference sequence). The CDR3 sequence is 13 residues long. V shed 2 bases and J 5 bases; nucleotides not matched to a gene: 2. The chain's CDR3 is CAWSRTGGTEAFF. The CDR3 coding sequence is TGTGCCTGGAGTCGGACAGGGGGTACTGAAGCTTTCTTT.

This clone is a singleton in its sample. The CDR3 coding sequence is TGTGCCTGGAGTCAAGGGGGTGGTACGCAGTATTTT. Its protein product is CAWSQGGGTQYF. V gene TRBV30 combines with J gene TRBJ2-3; D may be TRBD1 (6 bases). The CDR3 spans 12 residues. Trimming removed 2 bases from V and 8 bases from J, with 11 bases in between. The germline V gene has CDR1 GTSNPN and CDR2 SVGIG (reference sequence).

The chain links TRBV5-4 to TRBJ2-3; TRBD2 agrees at 7 bases. Germline loops: CDR1 SGHNT, CDR2 YYREEE (reference sequence). The V gene end was trimmed by 3 bases and the J gene end by 1 base; junction bases not matched to a gene: 5. The CDR3 is 15 amino acids. In DNA form, the CDR3 reads TGTGCCAGCAGCTCCAGGACTAGTGGCACAGATACGCAGTATTTT. Its protein product is CASSSRTSGTDTQYF.

The chain uses TRBV5-1 and TRBJ1-2; D is perhaps TRBD1 (5 bases). This CDR3 spans 15 amino acids. CDR1 and CDR2 from the germline V gene are SGHRS and YFSETQ. Trimming took 0 bases from V and 6 from J, leaving 15 bases between them. DNA for the CDR3: TGCGCCAGCAGCTTGGAGCAGGGTGACTGGCATGGCTACACCTTC. This sequence encodes CASSLEQGDWHGYTF.